A selection of T cell receptor beta chains follows, all from one sample in a study of molecular identifiers for immune sequencing clone quantification. TCRdb processed the PCR reads anew with MiXCR; each CDR3 protein has one entry. The sample lists fewer than 75,000 distinct CDR3 sequences; less than 20% were seen once. The material sequenced was naive CD8+ T cells from blood, with Jurkat cell RNA spiked in. These receptors were obtained from a human donor in good health. Some libraries in this study had Jurkat cell RNA spiked in. Both conserved end residues are part of each CDR3. Each record gives: D gene, CDR3 length, clone size, J gene, V gene, CDR3 protein, CDR3 DNA. The D gene is left open where the match is weak. Only some rows state a clone size, as once, few, many or a class for expanded clones.

D: -
length: 13
size: many
J: TRBJ2-7
V: TRBV28
CDR3: CASRKLGSYEQYF
DNA: TGTGCCAGCAGAAAACTCGGCTCCTACGAGCAGTACTTC

D: TRBD2
length: 17
size: many
J: TRBJ2-1
V: TRBV10-3
CDR3: CAISELVEAGENNEQFF
DNA: TGTGCCATCAGTGAGCTTGTGGAGGCGGGAGAAAACAATGAGCAGTTCTTC

D: TRBD2
length: 16
size: many
J: TRBJ2-2
V: TRBV7-9
CDR3: CASSSPGTRVTGELFF
DNA: TGTGCCAGCAGCTCCCCCGGGACTAGGGTCACCGGGGAGCTGTTTTTT

D: TRBD2
length: 18
size: many
J: TRBJ2-3
V: TRBV6-6
CDR3: CASSYTSLAGSSPDTQYF
DNA: TGTGCCAGCAGTTACACCTCATTAGCGGGATCGAGCCCAGATACGCAGTATTTT

D: TRBD2
length: 16
size: many
J: TRBJ2-7
V: TRBV4-2
CDR3: CASSQDWGTSSYEQYF
DNA: TGTGCCAGCAGCCAAGATTGGGGGACTAGCTCCTACGAGCAGTACTTC

D: TRBD1
length: 15
size: -
J: TRBJ1-5
V: TRBV6-4
CDR3: CANSEEIGGYQPQHF
DNA: TGTGCCAACAGTGAGGAAATAGGGGGCTACCAGCCCCAGCATTTT

D: TRBD1
length: 19
size: -
J: TRBJ1-5
V: TRBV23-1
CDR3: CASSLPCRVDRGHFQPQHF
DNA: TGCGCCAGCAGTCTACCCTGTAGGGTAGACAGGGGGCATTTTCAGCCCCAGCATTTT

D: -
length: 17
size: few
J: TRBJ1-2
V: TRBV20-1
CDR3: CSARDIQKPVSNYGYTF
DNA: TGCAGTGCTAGAGATATTCAAAAGCCGGTGTCCAACTATGGCTACACCTTC

D: TRBD1
length: 17
size: few
J: TRBJ1-3
V: TRBV27
CDR3: CASSQGQGPYSGNTIYF
DNA: TGTGCCAGCAGTCAAGGACAGGGACCTTACTCTGGAAACACCATATATTTT

D: TRBD2
length: 15
size: many
J: TRBJ2-1
V: TRBV29-1
CDR3: CSVESRLAGDFEQFF
DNA: TGCAGCGTTGAAAGTCGCCTAGCGGGAGATTTTGAGCAGTTCTTC

D: TRBD1
length: 15
size: many
J: TRBJ2-7
V: TRBV5-4
CDR3: CASSHGPGGSYEQYF
DNA: TGTGCCAGCAGCCATGGTCCAGGGGGCTCCTACGAGCAGTACTTC

D: -
length: 12
size: -
J: TRBJ1-1
V: TRBV29-1
CDR3: CSVVTGSTEASF
DNA: TGCAGCGTTGTCACAGGGAGCACTGAAGCTTCCTTT

D: TRBD1
length: 16
size: many
J: TRBJ1-6
V: TRBV7-6
CDR3: CASSDLQGEWDSPLHF
DNA: TGTGCCAGCAGCGACTTACAGGGGGAGTGGGATTCACCCCTCCACTTT

D: -
length: 13
size: -
J: TRBJ1-2
V: TRBV5-6
CDR3: CASRDMVSYGYTF
DNA: TGTGCCAGCAGAGACATGGTTTCGTATGGCTACACCTTC

D: -
length: 12
size: many
J: TRBJ2-7
V: TRBV28
CDR3: CASSFSSGEQYF
DNA: TGTGCCAGCAGTTTTTCGTCTGGGGAGCAGTACTTC